Listed here are 10 T cell receptor beta chains from one sample, sequenced in a study of identical twins. TCRdb called the 5' RACE reads again in MiXCR, with one record for every CDR3 protein. Counted here are about 690,000 distinct CDR3 sequences, roughly 6% occurring once; the ten biggest clones make up approximately 2%. The specimen sequenced was naive T cells sorted from blood. The source is a man aged 18 to 30 in good health.

The chain carries TRBV6-1 and TRBJ1-5; D ambiguous. The germline CDR1 and CDR2 sequences are MNHNS and SASEGT. CDR3 length equals 14 residues. Trimming removed 6 bases from V and 4 bases from J, with 13 bases in between. DNA for the CDR3: TGTGCCAGCAGCCCTCTTTATGCAAATCAGCCCCAGCATTTT. Protein sequence: CASSPLYANQPQHF.

This chain connects TRBV7-9 to TRBJ2-3; D perhaps matches TRBD2 (7 bases). The length of the CDR3 is 13 residues. V was clipped by 5 bases and J by 13 bases, with 19 bases between them. Germline V gene sequence: CDR1 SEHNR, CDR2 FQNEAQ (reference sequence). The CDR3 sequence: CASSPYGGRGEYF. In DNA, the CDR3 is TGTGCCAGCAGCCCCTACGGGGGGCGCGGGGAGTATTTT.

This clonotype has ten or more counts. This chain links TRBV21-1 with TRBJ2-4. TRBV21-1 is a known pseudogene. This CDR3 has 17 residues. The chain's CDR3 is CASSKGSAGIAKNIQYF. Written as DNA, the CDR3 is TGTGCCAGCAGCAAAGGGTCGGCAGGCATAGCCAAAAACATTCAGTACTTC.

This clonotype was counted ten times or more. V usage is TRBV7-8 and J usage is TRBJ2-7; 8 nucleotides line up with TRBD1. Trimming at V came to 1 base and at J to 1 base, leaving 12 bases not matched to a gene. There are 18 residues in the CDR3. Per the germline V gene, CDR1 is SGHVS and CDR2 is FQNEAQ. The CDR3 protein is CASSLGLGTGGLSYEQYF. The CDR3 bases are TGTGCCAGCAGCTTAGGCTTGGGAACAGGGGGTTTGTCCTACGAGCAGTACTTC.

The chain carries TRBV15 and TRBJ1-2; D gene unclear. From germline, CDR1 is LNHNV and CDR2 YYDKDF (reference sequence). V lost 6 bases and J 5 bases, leaving 10 bases between the germline ends. CDR3 length: 12 amino acids. The CDR3 nucleotides read TGTGCCACCAGTCCGGGAGAGTATGGCTACACCTTC. Protein: CATSPGEYGYTF. Variable domain in full (rest from reference TRBV15 and TRBJ1-2): DAMVIQNPRYQVTQFGKPVTLSCSQTLNHNVMYWYQQKSSQAPKLLFHYYDKDFNNEADTPDNFQSRRPNTSFCFLDIRSPGLGDTAMYLCATSPGEYGYTFGSGTRLTVV.

The J gene is TRBJ2-5, the V gene TRBV7-2; no clear D. Trimming stripped 0 bases from V and 7 bases from J, with 6 bases between. This CDR3 contains 12 residues. CDR1 SGHTA and CDR2 FQGNSA come from the germline V gene. In nucleotides, the CDR3 is TGTGCCAGCAGCTTAGCGACCATGACCCAGTACTTC. It is translated as CASSLATMTQYF.

Ten or more counts support this clonotype. This chain uses TRBV20-1 with TRBJ1-5; D remains ambiguous. Trimming removed 1 base at V and 4 bases at J, with 8 bases between. This CDR3 spans 13 amino acids. Per germline, CDR1 DFQATT and CDR2 SNEGSKA (reference sequence). The CDR3 DNA sequence: TGCAGTGCTAGAGTCGGGATAAATCAGCCCCAGCATTTT. Its translation is CSARVGINQPQHF.

The table lists this clonotype with many counts. The V gene is TRBV11-2, the J gene TRBJ1-4; D unresolved. Trimming removed 5 bases from V and 8 bases from J, with 12 bases in between. The V gene's germline CDR1 is SGHAT and CDR2 FQNNGV. The CDR3 loop spans 13 amino acids. The CDR3 DNA reads TGTGCCAGCAGCCCGGGGTTGGGAGAAAAACTGTTTTTT. Translated, it gives CASSPGLGEKLFF.

Ten or more counts support this clonotype. The chain employs TRBV7-9 and TRBJ2-3; the match to TRBD2 covers 12 bases. V lost 4 bases to trimming and J lost 8 bases; unmatched junction nucleotides: 10. CDR1 is SEHNR and CDR2 is FQNEAQ in the germline V gene (reference sequence). This CDR3 is 16 amino acids long. The CDR3 sequence is CASSSRVGLAGTTQYF. CDR3 in DNA: TGTGCCAGCAGCTCACGGGTCGGACTAGCGGGGACTACGCAGTATTTT.

The sample holds many counts of this clonotype. The V gene is TRBV6-2 or TRBV6-3, the J gene TRBJ2-1; TRBD2 is a possible D gene (6 bases). Germline loops: CDR1 MNHEY, CDR2 SVGEGT. With 4 bases removed from V and 6 bases from J, the gap between germline ends came to 13 bases. The CDR3 runs 14 residues. The CDR3 spells CASSSRAGSNEQFF. The CDR3, as DNA: TGTGCCAGCAGTTCCCGTGCGGGGAGCAATGAGCAGTTCTTC.